A selection of T cell receptor beta chains follows, all from one sample in a study of T cell repertoires in cytomegalovirus infection. TCRdb passed the reads through MiXCR, listing each CDR3 protein once. The sample includes a few hundred thousand distinct CDR3 sequences, over 15% seen only once; the top ten take less than 60%. Material: CD8+ T cells from PBMCs. These receptors all come from a human donor in good health (CMV status not recorded). Some clones in this sample may be carry-over from other donors' samples. The CDR3 runs from the conserved cysteine through the conserved F or W. D genes are given only for firm matches. Size is omitted from some rows. Given values are once, few, many or a class for expanded clones.

J gene	clone size	V gene	CDR3 length	D gene	CDR3 DNA	CDR3 protein
TRBJ2-2	NA	TRBV28	13	NA	TGTGCCAGCAGTTTTACGTTAACCGGGGAGCTGTTTTTT	CASSFTLTGELFF
TRBJ1-1	few	TRBV5-1	14	NA	TGCGCCAGCAGCTTGAACTTAATGGGCACTGAAGCTTTCTTT	CASSLNLMGTEAFF
TRBJ1-5	NA	TRBV28	17	TRBD1	TGTGCCAGCAGCAAGCCCGGGACAGGAAATAGCAATCAGCCCCAGCATTTT	CASSKPGTGNSNQPQHF
TRBJ2-2	many	TRBV7-8	15	NA	TGTGCCAGCACCCCCTTGACTCGCGACACCGGGGAGCTGTTTTTT	CASTPLTRDTGELFF
TRBJ2-7	NA	TRBV29-1	16	NA	TGCAGCGTTGAGTCAGCAACAGGCCAACACTCCTACGAGCAGTACTTC	CSVESATGQHSYEQYF
TRBJ1-2	few	TRBV6-6	12	NA	TGTGCCAGCAGGGAGGGGGGGACCGGCTACACCTTC	CASREGGTGYTF
TRBJ2-5	few	TRBV3-1	14	NA	TGTGCCAGCAGCCAAGATCCAGGATCCGAGACCCAGTACTTC	CASSQDPGSETQYF
TRBJ1-3	NA	TRBV15	15	NA	TGTGCCACCAGCAGAGACCGCTATTCTGGAAACACCATATATTTT	CATSRDRYSGNTIYF
TRBJ2-7	NA	TRBV4-2	13	NA	TGTGCCAGCAGCTCGGTCAGAGGGGTCGAGCAGTACTTC	CASSSVRGVEQYF
TRBJ1-5	NA	TRBV5-1	16	TRBD1	TGCGCCAGCAGCATTAATCCGGGACAGGGGTTCGGGGCCCAGCATTTT	CASSINPGQGFGAQHF
TRBJ2-1	once	TRBV7-3	15	TRBD2	TGTGCCAGCAGCTCCGGGACTAGCGGGGACAATGAGCAGTTCTTC	CASSSGTSGDNEQFF
TRBJ2-7	many	TRBV7-2	15	NA	TGTGCCAGCAGCGTTGACACGGGTGCAGTCTACGAGCAGTACTTC	CASSVDTGAVYEQYF
TRBJ2-7	NA	TRBV25-1	12	NA	TGTGCCAGCAGTGATGGTCAGTCCGACCAGTACTTC	CASSDGQSDQYF
TRBJ2-7	many	TRBV6-6	14	NA	TGTGCCAGCAGTCCGTGGACAGAGTCCTACGAGCAGTACTTC	CASSPWTESYEQYF
TRBJ2-7	many	TRBV2	12	TRBD1	TGTGCCGGCGGACAGGGATCCCACGAGCAGTACTTC	CAGGQGSHEQYF
TRBJ2-2	NA	TRBV18	15	NA	TGTGCCAGCTCACCAGAACAGGAGTACACCGGGGAGCTGTTTTTT	CASSPEQEYTGELFF
TRBJ2-7	NA	TRBV28	14	NA	TGTGCCAGCAGTGGGGGGACAGACAATACGGAGCAGTACTTC	CASSGGTDNTEQYF
TRBJ2-7	NA	TRBV28	16	TRBD1	TGTGCCAGCAGCAATGCTAACGGACAGGGACGCTACGAGCAGTACTTC	CASSNANGQGRYEQYF
TRBJ1-5	NA	TRBV27	15	NA	TGTGCCAGCAGTTTCGGGGCAGGGGTTGATCAGCCCCAGCATTTT	CASSFGAGVDQPQHF
TRBJ2-7	many	TRBV7-2	12	NA	TGTGCCAGCAGCCCGAACACCTACGAGCAGTACTTC	CASSPNTYEQYF
TRBJ2-4	NA	TRBV28	16	NA	TGTGCCAGCAGTTTGACAGCCCCCCAGACCAAAAACATTCAGTACTTC	CASSLTAPQTKNIQYF
TRBJ2-5	NA	TRBV28	20	TRBD2	TGTGCCAGCAGCCCAGCCGGACTAGCGGGGGGGCCCCGTAAGTTAGAGACCCAGTACTTC	CASSPAGLAGGPRKLETQYF
TRBJ1-2	few	TRBV6-1	13	NA	TGTGCCAGCAGTGAAGATCCCGGGGACCGCTACACCTTC	CASSEDPGDRYTF